The 5 T cell receptor beta chains presented below share a single source sample, sequenced in a study of shared clonotypes between healthy human individuals. The protocol was immunoSEQ multiplex PCR, while the TCRdb copy is restricted to in-frame clones and leaves out a portion. The data hold about 2.3 million clones, with just over 90% observed a single time. Sequences were obtained from naive CD4+ T cells from PBMCs. Regarding subset: CD45RA+ positively selected. All receptors come from a man aged 18-30 years in good health. Some clones in this sample may be carry-over from other donors' samples.

In this sample, this clone turned up once. This specimen includes other DNA sequences encoding the same CDR3. The CDR3 DNA sequence: TGTGCCAGCAGCTTAGCGTCAGGGGCCACTGAAGCTTTCTTT. Its translation: CASSLASGATEAFF. The rearrangement links TRBV7-6 to TRBJ1-1, with D perhaps TRBD1 (6 bases). Trimming took 0 bases from V and 4 from J, leaving 9 bases between them. The length of the CDR3 is 14 residues. Looked up from germline, CDR1 is SGHVS and CDR2 is FNYEAQ.

This clone was seen once. V is TRBV27 and J is TRBJ2-5; 9 nucleotides match TRBD1. Germline trimming cut 6 bases from V and 5 bases from J; bases unmatched to any gene: 10. CDR3 length equals 15 residues. Germline CDR1 reads MNHEY; CDR2 reads SMNVEV (reference sequence). The CDR3, as DNA: TGTGCCAGCAGCCAGCGCGACAGGGGGACGGAGACCCAGTACTTC. It translates to CASSQRDRGTETQYF.

Points on this clone: The same CDR3 also results from other DNA sequences found in this sample. The chain is built from TRBV5-1 and TRBJ2-5; unclear D gene. V lost 1 base and J 2 bases, leaving 9 bases between the germline ends. Germline CDR1 and CDR2: SGHRS and YFSETQ. The CDR3 is made up of 14 amino acids. The CDR3 spells CASSLLTDQETQYF. As DNA, the CDR3 is TGCGCCAGCAGCTTGCTTACAGATCAAGAGACCCAGTACTTC.

The chain recombines TRBV9 with TRBJ2-7, with D uncertain. Trimming cost V 3 bases and J 7 bases, with 20 bases left between them. The CDR3 contains 15 residues. Looked up from germline, CDR1 is SGDLS and CDR2 is YYNGEE. CDR3 DNA sequence: TGTGCCAGCAGCGCCGGAAGTAGGGAAGGGTTGGAGCAGTACTTC. It specifies CASSAGSREGLEQYF. The variable domain in full, completed from reference TRBV9 and TRBJ2-7, reads DSGVTQTPKHLITATGQRVTLRCSPRSGDLSVYWYQQSLDQGLQFLIQYYNGEERAKGNILERFSAQQFPDLHSELNLSSLELGDSALYFCASSAGSREGLEQYFGPGTRLTVT.

The rearrangement links TRBV2 to TRBJ2-5; 9 nucleotides align to TRBD1. In germline, CDR1 is SNHLY, CDR2 FYNNEI. Germline trimming cut 2 bases from V and 6 bases from J; bases unmatched to any gene: 10. The CDR3 is 16 amino acids. The CDR3 here is CASSEYRGRVGQTQYF. CDR3 sequence (DNA): TGTGCCAGCAGTGAATACAGGGGGCGGGTGGGTCAGACCCAGTACTTC.